The present entry profiles one T cell receptor beta chain with its context. Its cognate antigen is unknown. The data are from a study of T cell responses to AZD1222 COVID-19 vaccine. General study points: White British donors predominated, females outnumbered males, and clonal diversity was possibly underestimated. Researchers report vaccine-associated CD4 TCRs spanning spike, with dominance at 160-218 and 743-854.

Sequencing was performed with immunoSEQ multiplex PCR; in TCRdb, only in-frame clones are kept and a portion is missing. The profile covers 150,000 or so clones, with just over 90% appearing a single time and approximately 3% taken by the ten largest. V lost 8 bases, J lost 4 bases, and 18 bases lay in between. Germline V gene data show CDR1 as LNHDA and CDR2 as SQIVND (reference sequence). CDR3 length: 15 residues. The chain uses TRBV19 and TRBJ1-5; possible D gene TRBD1, 5 bases. Here the sequenced sample was peripheral blood, taken on day 0 of MenACWY control vaccination. The source is an adult in good health. The DNA for the CDR3 is TGTGCCAGTTCTACCGGGACTACGGGGAATCAGCCCCAGCATTTT. It yields the protein CASSTGTTGNQPQHF.